The 23 T cell receptor beta chains below were found in one sample sequenced in a study of Graves' ophthalmopathy and Graves' hyperthyroidism. Amplified TCR beta CDR3 regions were obtained using RNA transcripts as template. An opening RT-PCR round employed HTBI primers and preceded a second-round multiplex PCR. One entry per CDR3 protein results from TCRdb running MiXCR on the multiplex PCR reads. The sample shows roughly 500,000 distinct CDR3 sequences, over 13% of them seen only once. The sequencing input was blood. The receptors derive from a woman aged 30 to 39 with Graves' ophthalmopathy.

The CDR3 here is CASSISVYGYTF. In DNA, the CDR3 is TGTGCCAGTAGTATCAGTGTCTATGGCTACACCTTC. The rearrangement uses TRBV19 and TRBJ1-2; D is uncertain. Germline V lookup: CDR1 LNHDA, CDR2 SQIVND (reference sequence). V was trimmed by 3 bases and J by 4 bases, leaving 6 bases between them. The CDR3 contains 12 residues.

This clonotype was seen repeatedly, ten times or more. The chain is built from TRBV6-5 and TRBJ2-7; D not certain. The CDR3 contains 12 residues. Germline values: CDR1 MNHEY, CDR2 SVGAGI. V lost 4 bases to trimming and J lost 3 bases, with 7 bases between them. The CDR3 bases are TGTGCCAGCAGTTCTCGGTTCTACGAGCAGTACTTC. It is translated as CASSSRFYEQYF.

This clonotype was recorded at least ten times. The CDR3 nucleotides are TGCGCCAGCAGCCGGACAGACACAGCAGAGACCCAGTACTTC. Amino acids: CASSRTDTAETQYF. The V gene is TRBV4-1, the J gene TRBJ2-5; D perhaps matches TRBD1 (6 bases). Trimming removed 4 bases at V and 4 bases at J, with 13 bases between. The CDR3 contains 14 residues. Germline-derived CDR1 and CDR2 are MGHRA and YSYEKL.

This clonotype was detected only a few times. The chain carries TRBV4-1 and TRBJ2-7, with TRBD2 as a possible D gene (6 bases). This CDR3 has 16 residues. Germline V gene data show CDR1 as MGHRA and CDR2 as YSYEKL. The V gene lost 0 bases and the J gene lost 0 bases, with 12 bases spanning the gap. The CDR3 sequence is CASSQDPRESSYEQYF. Written as DNA, the CDR3 is TGCGCCAGCAGCCAAGATCCACGGGAGAGCTCCTACGAGCAGTACTTC.

Many counts were recorded for this clonotype. This rearrangement joins TRBV12-3 or TRBV12-4 to TRBJ1-6; no firm D call. The ends were cut back, 6 bases at V and 9 bases at J, with 12 bases in the middle. The CDR3 runs to 13 residues. CDR3 coding DNA: TGTGCCAGCAGCCAGACTGGGTTTTCACCCCTCCACTTT. Translated: CASSQTGFSPLHF.

This clonotype came up many times. The chain carries TRBV6-4 and TRBJ1-5, with a weak D call TRBD1 (5 bases). The V gene lost 0 bases and the J gene lost 7 bases, with 13 bases spanning the gap. This CDR3 is built from 15 residues. Germline CDR1 and CDR2: MRHNA and SNTAGT. The CDR3 reads CASSDSRQTFQPQHF. The CDR3, as DNA: TGTGCCAGCAGTGACTCCCGACAGACCTTCCAGCCCCAGCATTTT.

This clonotype has at least ten counts. The chain carries TRBV20-1 and TRBJ2-5; 9 bases are a match to TRBD2. This CDR3 region has 16 residues. The V and J ends lost 6 bases and 13 bases, in that order; junction bases with no gene match: 24. Per germline, CDR1 DFQATT and CDR2 SNEGSKA (reference sequence). CDR3 sequence reads: CSARLTSGPLLPFWYF. CDR3 in DNA: TGCAGTGCCCGGCTAACTAGCGGGCCTCTCCTGCCTTTCTGGTACTTC.

V and J are TRBV6-2 or TRBV6-3 and TRBJ1-5, with D unclear. Trimming stripped 5 bases from V and 0 bases from J, with 11 bases between. This CDR3 region has 15 residues. Germline V gene sequence: CDR1 MNHEY, CDR2 SVGEGT. The DNA of the CDR3 is TGTGCCAGCAGTCAGACCGAAAATAGCAATCAGCCCCAGCATTTT. It yields the protein CASSQTENSNQPQHF.

This clonotype was picked up many times. The gene calls are TRBV7-9 and TRBJ2-7; TRBD2 aligns across 7 bases. With V trimmed by 6 bases and J by 0 bases, 8 bases remained unmatched. The V gene's germline CDR1 is SEHNR and CDR2 FQNEAQ (reference sequence). This CDR3 is 15 amino acids long. CDR3 coding DNA: TGTGCCAGCAGTTTGGAGCGGGGAGCCTCCTACGAGCAGTACTTC. Translated, it gives CASSLERGASYEQYF.

This clonotype was counted ten times or more. The chain uses TRBV3-1 and TRBJ1-2, with D maybe TRBD1 (6 bases). Germline lookup yields CDR1 LGHDT and CDR2 YNNKEL (reference sequence). V was cut by 1 base and J by 1 base, with 13 bases left in between. The CDR3 is 16 amino acids. The CDR3 sequence: CASSQGPTGLNYGYTF. The CDR3 DNA sequence: TGTGCCAGCAGCCAAGGACCGACAGGACTTAACTATGGCTACACCTTC.

With regard to this clonotype: An end of the junction does not agree with germline; a read error may underlie this. This sequence joins TRBV6-2 or TRBV6-3 and TRBJ2-5, with D tentatively TRBD2 (5 bases). Germline CDR1 is MNHEY and CDR2 is SVGEGT. The CDR3 spans 11 residues. The CDR3 is CASSGGETQHF. CDR3 sequence (DNA): TGTGCCAGCAGTGGAGGAGAGACCCAGCACTTC.

This clonotype was detected many times. This chain connects TRBV6-4 to TRBJ1-2; D unclear. Germline V gene sequence: CDR1 MRHNA, CDR2 SNTAGT. This CDR3 comprises 13 residues. V shed 6 bases and J shed 3 bases, with 11 bases lying between them. CDR3 sequence (DNA): TGTGCCAGCAGGCAAGACAACCACTATGGCTACACCTTC. This translates into CASRQDNHYGYTF.

The chain couples TRBV28 to TRBJ2-7; possible D gene TRBD2, 5 bases. The V and J ends lost 5 bases and 2 bases respectively, with 13 bases between them. The CDR3 is 14 amino acids. Germline lookup yields CDR1 MDHEN and CDR2 SYDVKM. The CDR3 DNA reads TGTGCCAGCAGTGTAACCGGGGTGGCCTACGAGCAGTACGTC. Its protein is CASSVTGVAYEQYV.

This clonotype was seen repeatedly, ten times or more. This chain joins TRBV10-1 and TRBJ1-6, with 11 nucleotides matching TRBD1. V lost 6 bases, J lost 7 bases, and 5 bases stayed unmatched. The CDR3 spans 15 residues. CDR1 is WNHNN and CDR2 is SYGVQD in the germline V gene (reference sequence). CDR3 protein: CASSNGQGANSPLHF. CDR3 coding DNA: TGCGCCAGCAGCAACGGACAGGGGGCGAATTCACCCCTCCACTTT.

CDR3 nucleotides: TGTGCTAGTGAGGGCGGACCGCGGTCCTATGGCTACACCTTC. Translation: CASEGGPRSYGYTF. This chain joins TRBV12-5 and TRBJ1-2; D call uncertain. CDR3 length: 14 residues. Trimming removed 7 bases from V and 4 bases from J, with 16 bases in between. Germline V gene data show CDR1 as LGHNT and CDR2 as FRNRAP.

Ten or more counts support this clonotype. The chain uses TRBV12-3 or TRBV12-4 and TRBJ2-7; no reliable D call. The V end was cut by 5 bases, the J end by 3 bases, with 14 bases between. This CDR3 has 14 residues. This CDR3 reads CASSPDGVGYEQYF. CDR3 bases: TGTGCCAGCAGTCCAGACGGAGTAGGCTACGAGCAGTACTTC.

The sample holds many counts of this clonotype. The chain has TRBV30 and TRBJ1-1; D is possibly TRBD1 (5 bases). Germline assignment: CDR1 GTSNPN and CDR2 SVGIG (reference sequence). Trimming took 0 bases from V and 6 from J, leaving 14 bases between them. The length of the CDR3 is 14 residues. This CDR3 is CAWSVQFRGSEAFF. The CDR3, as DNA: TGTGCCTGGAGTGTACAATTCCGGGGGTCTGAAGCTTTCTTT.

This clonotype was detected many times. The V gene is TRBV6-1, the J gene TRBJ1-1; D remains unclear. Germline lookup yields CDR1 MNHNS and CDR2 SASEGT. This CDR3 has 15 residues. V lost 7 bases to trimming and J lost 2 bases, with 17 bases between them. CDR3: CASTHPRAENTEAFF. As DNA, the CDR3 is TGTGCCAGCACCCACCCGAGGGCAGAAAACACTGAAGCTTTCTTT.

This clonotype was seen many times. The chain uses TRBV20-1 and TRBJ2-7; D gene uncertain. The germline V and J ends were trimmed by 3 bases and 7 bases, with 16 bases remaining between them. CDR1 DFQATT and CDR2 SNEGSKA come from the germline V gene (reference sequence). CDR3 length: 13 amino acids. The CDR3 nucleotides read TGCAGTGCTAGGCCCGGGCGTGTAGGAGAGCAGTACTTC. Its protein product is CSARPGRVGEQYF.

This clonotype came up a few times. The chain carries TRBV7-3 and TRBJ2-2, with no clear D. Trimming removed 5 bases from V and 4 bases from J, with 8 bases in between. The CDR3 covers 13 residues. The germline CDR1 and CDR2 sequences are SGHTA and FQGTGA. The CDR3 region has the DNA TGTGCCAGCAGCGCAAAGATCACCGGGGAGCTGTTTTTT. It is translated as CASSAKITGELFF.

This clonotype was detected ten times or more. J is TRBJ1-5 and V is TRBV28; D not certain. Germline V CDR1 and CDR2: MDHEN, SYDVKM. CDR3 length equals 16 residues. Trimming took 7 bases from V and 0 from J, leaving 16 bases between them. CDR3 residues: CASIRSPPYSNQPQHF. The DNA for the CDR3 is TGTGCCAGCATCCGCTCCCCCCCGTATAGCAATCAGCCCCAGCATTTT.

The table lists this clonotype with many counts. The V call is TRBV19, the J call TRBJ2-7, with D perhaps being TRBD1 or TRBD2 (5 bases each). The CDR3 runs to 14 residues. Germline V gene data show CDR1 as LNHDA and CDR2 as SQIVND (reference sequence). V lost 3 bases and J 3 bases, leaving 12 bases between the germline ends. CDR3 region: CASSMGTGIYEQYF. As DNA, the CDR3 is TGTGCCAGTAGTATGGGGACCGGGATCTACGAGCAGTACTTC.

This clonotype was detected many times. This rearrangement joins TRBV13 to TRBJ2-7; 10 nucleotides agree with TRBD1. J gave up 7 bases and V 4 bases, and 10 bases lay outside the gene matches. CDR3 length: 15 residues. Germline CDR1 is PRHDT and CDR2 is FYEKMQ (reference sequence). The CDR3 loop reads CASSSNRQGAGEQYF. The CDR3 bases are TGTGCCAGCAGCTCGAACCGACAGGGGGCTGGGGAGCAGTACTTC.